This T cell receptor beta chain is from a study of blood T cell repertoires in COVID-19. At the level of the study: Donors in the United States, Italy and Spain gave samples during acute or convalescent COVID-19. In each case, the material was cDNA or gDNA derived from T cells, B-cell-depleted T cells, or PBMCs.

Authors' data handling: Reference gene primer amplification gave estimated nucleated cell counts. Profiled with immunoSEQ multiplex PCR; TCRdb holds only in-frame clones, not every one. That table furnishes V, J and clone size, whereas the DNA furnished D and trimming. The repertoire holds 200,000 to 250,000 clones, with about 80% as singletons. Trimming took 0 bases from V and 6 from J; bases not matched to a gene: 5. This CDR3 has 14 amino acids. From germline, CDR1 is SGHDT and CDR2 YYEEEE. This clonotype was obtained from a woman between 55 and 75 years old with acute or convalescent COVID-19. Sequencing was done on a sample of peripheral blood. The chain is built from TRBV5-6 and TRBJ2-7, with TRBD1 matching 8 bases. CDR3 sequence (DNA): TGTGCCAGCAGCTTGGTTGGACAGGGAACCGAGCAGTACTTC. Translated: CASSLVGQGTEQYF.